These T cell receptor beta chains were read from a single sample in a study of blood T cell repertoires in COVID-19. Clones were sequenced by immunoSEQ multiplex PCR, and TCRdb holds only the in-frame ones, with some missing. The repertoire holds 300,000 or so clones, 80% to 90% seen once, with 3% to 4% in the top ten. Sequencing was performed on peripheral blood. The receptors stem from a woman in her 40s with acute or convalescent COVID-19. Both conserved end residues are trimmed from each CDR3. Fields, in order: D gene, V gene, J gene, clone size, CDR3 protein. A D gene is named only where the DNA matches it firmly. Where a row states a size, it is once, few, many or the class of an expanded clone; other rows omit it.

D: .
V: TRBV7-2
J: TRBJ2-2
size: .
CDR3: ASSSGVYTGELF

D: TRBD1
V: TRBV19
J: TRBJ1-2
size: .
CDR3: ASSSPGQEGYT

D: .
V: TRBV2
J: TRBJ1-5
size: once
CDR3: ASSRETGLNQPQH

D: .
V: TRBV5-4
J: TRBJ1-2
size: once
CDR3: ASSSGFGYT

D: .
V: TRBV19
J: TRBJ1-2
size: .
CDR3: ASSIFQGNYGYT

D: .
V: TRBV19
J: TRBJ1-5
size: .
CDR3: ASTFAWQGGNQPQH

D: TRBD1
V: TRBV10-3
J: TRBJ1-1
size: .
CDR3: AISGPDRGLEAF

D: TRBD1
V: TRBV30
J: TRBJ1-4
size: .
CDR3: AWGDGQGNEKLF

D: TRBD1
V: TRBV7-9
J: TRBJ2-6
size: .
CDR3: ASRVLDRGRSGANVLT

D: TRBD2
V: TRBV7-2
J: TRBJ2-4
size: .
CDR3: ASRGPLAEAKNIQY

D: TRBD2
V: TRBV7-6
J: TRBJ2-5
size: .
CDR3: ASSLEPGLAEETQY

D: .
V: TRBV9
J: TRBJ1-1
size: .
CDR3: ASSVGGINTEAF

D: .
V: TRBV6-4
J: TRBJ2-6
size: .
CDR3: ASSEGAGANVLT

D: TRBD1
V: TRBV2
J: TRBJ1-2
size: .
CDR3: ASSELGQGGIYGYT

D: TRBD1
V: TRBV5-1
J: TRBJ1-1
size: .
CDR3: ASSLGDRGEAF

D: TRBD2
V: TRBV7-2
J: TRBJ2-5
size: .
CDR3: ASSNSGGVVAQY

D: .
V: TRBV7-6
J: TRBJ2-1
size: .
CDR3: ASSQTPGSQAGYNEQF

D: .
V: TRBV4-1
J: TRBJ1-5
size: few
CDR3: ASSQDGQNNQPQH

D: .
V: TRBV7-6
J: TRBJ1-6
size: .
CDR3: ASSLTVQGHSPLH

D: TRBD2
V: TRBV2
J: TRBJ2-5
size: .
CDR3: ASNSGALQETQY

D: TRBD1
V: TRBV7-2
J: TRBJ2-5
size: .
CDR3: ASSGRTGRETQY

D: .
V: TRBV7-2
J: TRBJ1-3
size: .
CDR3: ASSTQLQGPGNTIY

D: .
V: TRBV3-1/TRBV3-2
J: TRBJ2-2
size: .
CDR3: ASSQGGLTGELF